One sample yielded the 10 T cell receptor beta chains listed below, sequenced in a study of CD8 T cells in ankylosing spondylitis (dated by TCRdb to 2015 to 2018). The method was 5' RACE. The sequencing machine was an Illumina HiSeq 2500. The public reads were reanalyzed by TCRdb: fastp trimming at Q25, MiXCR alignment, in-frame beta chains only. Rows with one shared CDR3 protein collapse into an entry with the most common genes and DNA. Across this sample there are 210,000 or so distinct CDR3 sequences, with more than 25% seen only once. Less than 8.5% of the sample is in the top ten clones. Sequenced sample: blood, either unsorted or a sorted T cell fraction (not recorded which). The receptor set was obtained from a male donor with ankylosing spondylitis or in good health (not recorded which).

This rearrangement joins TRBV20-1 to TRBJ2-3, with 12 bases identical to TRBD1. Per the germline V gene, CDR1 is DFQATT and CDR2 is SNEGSKA (reference sequence). The length of the CDR3 is 14 residues. V trimming: 3 bases; J trimming: 5 bases; junction bases outside the gene matches: 3. The CDR3 DNA sequence: TGCAGTGCTAGGGGGACAGGGGGCGTAGATACGCAGTATTTT. Protein product: CSARGTGGVDTQYF.

About this clonotype: This may stem from a read error, because a much larger clone lies one nucleotide away. The rearrangement uses TRBV11-2 and TRBJ2-3, with D tentatively TRBD1 (6 bases). The CDR3 consists of 15 residues. Germline assignment: CDR1 SGHAT and CDR2 FQNNGV. V lost 3 bases to trimming and J lost 8 bases, with 18 bases between them. The DNA for the CDR3 is TGTGCCAGCAGCTTCAGGGGTGGTTCTGCAGTTACGCAGTATTTT. Its translation is CASSFRGGSAVTQYF.

CDR3 coding DNA: TGCAGTGCTACCTATCCAGGAAGTGAAGCTTTCTTT. Translated: CSATYPGSEAFF. V is TRBV20-1 and J is TRBJ1-1; no clear D. This CDR3 region has 12 residues. V shed 4 bases and J shed 7 bases, with 13 bases lying between them. Germline V gene data show CDR1 as DFQATT and CDR2 as SNEGSKA (reference sequence).

This clonotype showed up just a few times. The rearrangement links TRBV29-1 to TRBJ2-3; D remains unclear. CDR3 length: 14 residues. Germline V gene data show CDR1 as SQVTM and CDR2 as ANQGSEA. Trimming pared 6 bases from V and 0 bases from J, leaving 13 bases between. The CDR3 reads CSVRLAVSTDTQYF. The CDR3 nucleotides read TGCAGCGTACGCCTGGCAGTTAGCACAGATACGCAGTATTTT.

In the case of this clonotype: An end of the junction differs from the germline gene, which may be a read error. This chain uses TRBV4-1 with TRBJ2-7; D is possibly TRBD1 (6 bases). Germline CDR1 and CDR2: MGHRA and YSYEKL. This CDR3 spans 14 amino acids. The CDR3 DNA sequence: TGCGCCAGCAGCCAAGTAACAGGGTTAAACGAGCGGTACTTC. This sequence encodes CASSQVTGLNERYF.

This clonotype was counted ten times or more. The genes are TRBV5-1 and TRBJ2-5; 9 bases are a match to TRBD1. The germline V gene has CDR1 SGHRS and CDR2 YFSETQ. The ends lost 5 bases at V and 1 base at J; junction bases unmatched: 12. The CDR3 has 17 residues. CDR3 protein: CASSLAGLGQGQETQYF. CDR3 nucleotides: TGCGCCAGCAGTTTAGCTGGGCTGGGACAGGGCCAAGAGACCCAGTACTTC.

With regard to this clonotype: One end of the junction fails to match germline, which may point to a read error. V usage is TRBV7-7 and J usage is TRBJ2-1, with TRBD2 matching 14 bases. Germline V lookup: CDR1 SSHAT, CDR2 FNYEAQ (reference sequence). The CDR3 length is 14 residues. DNA for the CDR3: TGTGCTAGCAGCCGGGGACTAGCGGGAGAGGAGCAGTTCTTC. Its protein is CASSRGLAGEEQFF.

The V and J genes are TRBV3-1 and TRBJ2-1, with D unclear. CDR3 size: 12 residues. The germline gives CDR1 LGHDT, CDR2 YNNKEL (reference sequence). Between the trimmed V and J ends, which lost 3 bases and 11 bases, there was a span of 11 bases. The CDR3 is CASSHRVNKQFF. The CDR3 DNA is TGTGCCAGCAGCCATCGGGTGAATAAGCAGTTCTTC.

This clonotype was seen only a few times. The J gene is TRBJ2-1, the V gene TRBV20-1, with D perhaps matching TRBD1 (5 bases). Germline V CDR1 and CDR2: DFQATT, SNEGSKA (reference sequence). V was clipped by 0 bases and J by 0 bases, with 12 bases between them. The CDR3 is made up of 16 amino acids. The CDR3 reads CSAREGVKSSYNEQFF. CDR3 DNA: TGCAGTGCTAGAGAAGGGGTGAAGAGCTCCTACAATGAGCAGTTCTTC.

This clonotype was counted many times. The rearrangement links TRBV19 to TRBJ1-2; D is ambiguous. CDR3 length equals 15 residues. Germline-derived CDR1 and CDR2 are LNHDA and SQIVND (reference sequence). V lost 3 bases and J lost 2, with 13 bases in between. CDR3 protein: CASSIISPGNYGYTF. In DNA form, the CDR3 reads TGTGCCAGTAGTATTATATCCCCCGGAAACTATGGCTACACCTTC.